The 19 T cell receptor beta chains below come from one sample, sequenced in a study of blood T cells in healthy people across ages. Using a J-beta primer mix together with a sample-barcoded 5' primer, a second PCR was run for roughly 6 to 11 cycles. TCRdb recomputed calls from the 5' RACE reads with MiXCR, one row per CDR3 protein. Of hundreds of thousands of distinct CDR3 sequences in the sample, 25% to 30% were seen once. The material sequenced was blood. The receptors were gathered from a woman over 75 in good health.

The table lists this clonotype with a few counts. This may arise from a read error, as a much more abundant clone is one base away. This chain joins TRBV10-3 and TRBJ1-5; tentatively, D is TRBD1 (6 bases). The germline V and J ends were trimmed by 6 bases and 0 bases, with 9 bases remaining between them. Germline V gene data show CDR1 as ENHRY and CDR2 as SYGVKD. The CDR3 is made up of 14 amino acids. CDR3 residues: CAIRAGDSNQPQHF. CDR3 coding DNA: TGTGCCATCAGGGCAGGGGATAGCAATCAGCCCCAGCATTTT.

This rearrangement joins TRBV20-1 to TRBJ2-2; 11 nucleotides line up with TRBD1. Germline V gene lookup returns CDR1 DFQATT and CDR2 SNEGSKA (reference sequence). Germline trimming cut 1 base from V and 4 bases from J; bases unmatched to any gene: 8. The CDR3 spans 17 residues. DNA of the CDR3: TGCAGTGCTAGAGGCCTCGGACAGGGGGCGGTCACCGGGGAGCTGTTTTTT. Amino acids: CSARGLGQGAVTGELFF.

The V and J genes are TRBV6-1 and TRBJ1-1; D may be TRBD1 (6 bases). V lost 8 bases, J lost 3 bases, and 19 bases lay in between. This CDR3 contains 15 residues. Germline V lookup: CDR1 MNHNS, CDR2 SASEGT. Written as DNA, the CDR3 is TGTGCCAGCTATGGGGGGCCGGGAAGGGACACTGAAGCTTTCTTT. Encoded protein: CASYGGPGRDTEAFF.

Many counts were recorded for this clonotype. V and J are TRBV5-1 and TRBJ1-1; D is uncertain. This CDR3 spans 15 amino acids. The V end lost 0 bases, the J end lost 1 base, and 10 bases lay between the germline ends. Looked up from germline, CDR1 is SGHRS and CDR2 is YFSETQ. CDR3 protein: CASSLAWLKNTEAFF. CDR3 coding DNA: TGCGCCAGCAGCTTGGCGTGGCTGAAGAACACTGAAGCTTTCTTT.

This clonotype was counted many times. The chain joins TRBV10-3 to TRBJ2-7; the D is unclear. Trimming took off 10 bases at V and 2 bases at J, with 15 bases between the two ends. The CDR3 loop spans 13 amino acids. The germline CDR1 and CDR2 sequences are ENHRY and SYGVKD. The CDR3 spells CATAKVETYEQYF. The CDR3 bases are TGTGCCACCGCAAAGGTGGAGACCTACGAGCAGTACTTC.

The chain employs TRBV6-5 and TRBJ2-4, with TRBD1 matching over 8 bases. Judging by the DNA end, TRBJ2-7 fits better; the J call may be wrong. Germline loops: CDR1 MNHEY, CDR2 SVGAGI. The CDR3 totals 16 residues. The CDR3 loop is CASHDHNRGWGYEQYF. CDR3 in DNA: TGTGCCAGCCACGACCATAACAGGGGGTGGGGCTACGAGCAGTACTTC.

Ten or more counts support this clonotype. The chain combines TRBV5-1 with TRBJ2-7; 7 bases match TRBD2. The CDR3 loop spans 14 amino acids. V shed 4 bases, J shed 2 bases, and the junction held 6 bases outside the gene matches. Germline V CDR1 and CDR2: SGHRS, YFSETQ. DNA for the CDR3: TGCGCCAGCAGCCGGGCGGGGGTTACCTACGAGCAGTACTTC. Translated, it gives CASSRAGVTYEQYF. The full variable domain, its missing parts supplied by reference TRBV5-1 and TRBJ2-7, is KAGVTQTPRYLIKTRGQQVTLSCSPISGHRSVSWYQQTPGQGLQFLFEYFSETQRNKGNFPGRFSGRQFSNSRSEMNVSTLELGDSALYLCASSRAGVTYEQYFGPGTRLTVT.

This clonotype has at least ten counts. V gene TRBV5-1 combines with J gene TRBJ2-1; D possibly corresponds to TRBD2 (6 bases). This CDR3 has 13 amino acids. Germline V lookup: CDR1 SGHRS, CDR2 YFSETQ. The V and J ends lost 3 bases and 7 bases respectively, with 11 bases between them. The CDR3 sequence: CASSWRLENEQFF. The CDR3 nucleotides read TGCGCCAGCAGCTGGAGACTAGAAAATGAGCAGTTCTTC.

Comments on this clonotype: A much larger clone sits a single nucleotide away, making a read error possible. The rearrangement uses TRBV27 and TRBJ2-7, with 8 bases aligning to TRBD1. CDR3 size: 15 residues. V lost 4 bases to trimming and J lost 2 bases; unmatched junction nucleotides: 7. The germline gives CDR1 MNHEY, CDR2 SMNVEV (reference sequence). The CDR3: CASSSTGGTPYEQYF. The CDR3 DNA is TGTGCCAGCAGTTCCACAGGGGGGACCCCCTACGAGCAGTACTTC.

This clonotype was recorded many times. The V call is TRBV20-1, the J call TRBJ1-2, with D hard to call. Germline lookup yields CDR1 DFQATT and CDR2 SNEGSKA (reference sequence). The V end lost 0 bases, the J end lost 5 bases, and 13 bases lay between the germline ends. The CDR3 has 14 residues. CDR3 amino acids: CSARDRRSAYGYTF. The CDR3 DNA sequence: TGCAGTGCTAGAGATCGAAGATCCGCTTATGGCTACACCTTC.

In this sample, this clonotype turned up a few times. This CDR3 is CAWSASGAWTQYF. The CDR3 DNA reads as TGTGCCTGGAGCGCAAGCGGGGCCTGGACCCAGTACTTC. The chain couples TRBV30 to TRBJ2-5; 7 bases agree with TRBD2. CDR3 length: 13 residues. Germline values: CDR1 GTSNPN, CDR2 SVGIG (reference sequence). The V gene end was trimmed by 3 bases and the J gene end by 7 bases; junction bases not matched to a gene: 8.

V is TRBV4-2 and J is TRBJ1-2; the match to TRBD1 covers 7 bases. Looked up from germline, CDR1 is LGHNA and CDR2 is YNFKEQ. The CDR3 is 16 residues long. V shed 0 bases, J shed 1 base, and the junction held 5 bases outside the gene matches. CDR3 amino acids: CASSQDLNRGNYGYTF. The CDR3 DNA follows: TGTGCCAGCAGCCAAGATCTAAACAGGGGTAACTATGGCTACACCTTC.

This clonotype was seen at least ten times. This chain uses TRBV5-1 with TRBJ2-4, with 9 bases that match TRBD1. This CDR3 comprises 14 residues. The V and J ends lost 4 bases and 9 bases, in that order; junction bases with no gene match: 8. Germline V lookup: CDR1 SGHRS, CDR2 YFSETQ. CDR3 in DNA: TGCGCCAGCAGCCTGGGACAGGGAATAGGCATTCAGTACTTC. It translates to CASSLGQGIGIQYF. The full variable domain, rest sourced from reference TRBV5-1 and TRBJ2-4, is KAGVTQTPRYLIKTRGQQVTLSCSPISGHRSVSWYQQTPGQGLQFLFEYFSETQRNKGNFPGRFSGRQFSNSRSEMNVSTLELGDSALYLCASSLGQGIGIQYFGAGTRLSVL.

There are many counts of this clonotype. The rearrangement joins TRBV5-5 to TRBJ1-2; 7 bases are shared with TRBD1. From germline, CDR1 is SGHKS and CDR2 YYEKEE (reference sequence). Trimming took 3 bases from V and 6 from J; bases not matched to a gene: 8. The CDR3 has 14 amino acids. CDR3 residues: CASSSNRGADGYTF. CDR3 coding DNA: TGTGCCAGCAGCTCTAACAGGGGCGCGGATGGCTACACCTTC.

The genes are TRBV18 and TRBJ1-5, with 10 bases that match TRBD1. The CDR3 runs to 17 residues. Trimming removed 8 bases from V and 0 bases from J; junction bases left unmatched: 10. CDR1 is KGHSH, CDR2 LQKENI, per germline. The CDR3, as DNA: TGTGCCAGCGCACGGACAGGGGGTGATTATAGCAATCAGCCCCAGCATTTT. Protein product: CASARTGGDYSNQPQHF.

This rearrangement joins TRBV4-2 to TRBJ1-2, with D maybe TRBD1 (5 bases). Germline CDR1 reads LGHNA; CDR2 reads YNFKEQ. The V end lost 5 bases, the J end lost 7 bases, and 17 bases lay between the germline ends. The CDR3 has 14 amino acids. CDR3 loop: CASSGLGARSGYTF. Here the CDR3 DNA reads TGTGCCAGCAGCGGACTCGGGGCTCGCAGTGGCTACACCTTC.

This clonotype showed up many times. The J gene is TRBJ2-1, the V gene TRBV20-1; D gene ambiguous. Trimming stripped 1 base from V and 3 bases from J, with 19 bases between. The CDR3 has 17 residues. Germline V gene sequence: CDR1 DFQATT, CDR2 SNEGSKA (reference sequence). This chain's CDR3 is CSARGGPGSRIYNEQFF. In DNA form, the CDR3 reads TGCAGTGCTAGAGGCGGTCCCGGGTCGCGGATCTACAATGAGCAGTTCTTC.

V gene TRBV9 combines with J gene TRBJ1-1; TRBD1 agrees at 7 bases. Trimming removed 1 base from V and 0 bases from J; junction bases left unmatched: 3. The CDR3 sequence is 15 residues long. Germline CDR1 and CDR2: SGDLS and YYNGEE. DNA for the CDR3: TGTGCCAGCAGCGTATCGGACAGGATGAACACTGAAGCTTTCTTT. Amino acid sequence: CASSVSDRMNTEAFF. Full variable domain (missing parts from reference TRBV9 and TRBJ1-1): DSGVTQTPKHLITATGQRVTLRCSPRSGDLSVYWYQQSLDQGLQFLIQYYNGEERAKGNILERFSAQQFPDLHSELNLSSLELGDSALYFCASSVSDRMNTEAFFGQGTRLTVV.

The V gene is TRBV20-1, the J gene TRBJ1-6; D not certain. The CDR3 is made up of 14 amino acids. Germline-derived CDR1 and CDR2 are DFQATT and SNEGSKA (reference sequence). The V end lost 1 base, the J end lost 2 bases, and 6 bases lay between the germline ends. This CDR3 reads CSARAQAYNSPLHF. CDR3 nucleotides: TGCAGTGCTAGAGCTCAAGCCTATAATTCACCCCTCCACTTT.